This TCR beta chain appears in the sequencing data of a study of beta chain features in type 1 diabetes. As for this clone: What it recognizes is unknown.

V trimming: 6 bases; J trimming: 3 bases; junction bases outside the gene matches: 8. This CDR3 comprises 15 residues. Germline-derived CDR1 and CDR2 are SNHLY and FYNNEI. Investigators reverse transcribed all isolated RNA, so they sequenced expressed TCRB transcripts. Sequenced by immunoSEQ multiplex PCR; TCRdb stores in-frame clones only, minus some. Of about 250,000 clones in the sample, roughly 14% are singletons; the top ten hold around 0.03%. Points from the study as a whole: Junctions at VDJ sites from type 1 diabetes patients had fewer insertions and more deletions. A greater similarity of naive, central memory and Treg TCRB repertoires was seen among patients than among healthy donors.

The TCR was taken from a woman between 40 and 55 years old in good health. Sequencing was carried out using naive CD4+ T cells from blood. The V and J genes are TRBV2 and TRBJ2-3, with 8 bases fitting TRBD2. CDR3 DNA: TGTGCCAGCAGCGAGGGACTAGACCGAACAGATACGCAGTATTTT. Translating it yields CASSEGLDRTDTQYF.